The present T cell receptor beta chain was sequenced within a study of somatic mutations in cytotoxic T cells in rheumatoid arthritis. About the research overall: No treatment had yet been given when patient blood (less than 31 ml EDTA) was drawn, right after diagnosis.

The CDR3 runs 14 residues. Germline V gene data show CDR1 as SGHVS and CDR2 as FQNEAQ. V was pared by 3 bases and J by 4 bases, with 13 bases between. Original methodology: The authors compared patient CD8+ clones larger than 1% against published virus-specific TCRB sequences. Only a few of these clones matched. Sequencing was performed with immunoSEQ multiplex PCR; in TCRdb, only in-frame clones are kept and a portion is missing. V and J calls and clone size are as listed in that table; D and trimming were resolved from the DNA. The data hold 17,000 or so clones, with about 83% observed a single time. On this clone itself: Its antigen is unidentified.

Overall study findings and caveats: It was in rheumatoid arthritis patients, but not in healthy controls, that CD8+ clonality increased with age. Over 20% of CD8+ cells belonged to the largest CD8+ clone in about an eighth of the 65 patients.

The clonotype comes from an adult with rheumatoid arthritis. Specimen: CD8+ T cells sorted from blood. J is TRBJ2-7 and V is TRBV7-8; D unresolved. The DNA for the CDR3 is TGTGCCAGCAGCTTTATCGCGGATGGTTACGAGCAGTACTTC. Translated, it gives CASSFIADGYEQYF.